The subject of this entry is one T cell receptor (beta chain). Its target is unknown. PCR primers comprised 60 Vbeta and 13 Jbeta primers. Profiled with immunoSEQ multiplex PCR; TCRdb holds only in-frame clones, not every one. Found here are fewer than 95,000 clones, 75% to 90% of them singletons; the top ten hold approximately 7.4%. Germline V gene sequence: CDR1 SNHLY, CDR2 FYNNEI. The ends lost 3 bases at V and 7 bases at J; junction bases unmatched: 2. CDR3 length: 12 amino acids. The data stem from a study of cytomegalovirus exposure and HLA in healthy donors. Regarding the study as a whole: When analyzed later, a missense DCLRE1C variant was found to be linked to TCR beta V- and J-gene trimming. Cytomegalovirus association was assigned to more than 150 TCR beta chains. Reportedly, HLA-A and HLA-B alleles of most subjects were accurately predicted from TCR beta. Most sequenced TCRs were rare (though some public TCRs occurred in many donors).

The sample comprised PBMCs. The V and J genes are TRBV2 and TRBJ1-1; 7 bases map to TRBD1. The clonotype was recovered from a middle-aged man in good health and CMV-seropositive. The CDR3 loop reads CASSEGQIEAFF. The CDR3, as DNA: TGTGCCAGCAGTGAGGGACAGATTGAAGCTTTCTTT.